The rows below give T cell receptor beta chains drawn from one sample of a study of T cell changes during pregnancy in multiple sclerosis. Clones were read by immunoSEQ multiplex PCR, and TCRdb kept only the in-frame ones, dropping some. The sample gives 55,000 to 70,000 clones, about 93% of which show up once; less than 1.5% is in the top ten. This material consisted of peripheral blood, taken in the third trimester of pregnancy. These receptors were taken from a female donor in good health, enrolled as a control in a pregnancy study. Each CDR3 is given with its conserved first and last residue. D genes are given only for firm matches. Where a row states a size, it is once, few, many or the class of an expanded clone; other rows omit it.

v_gene	len	j_gene	d_gene	abundance	CDR3nt	CDR3aa
TRBV6-5	15	TRBJ1-6	NA	NA	TGTGCCAGCAGTTACCAGACCCAGGTGGCTTCACCCCTCCACTTT	CASSYQTQVASPLHF
TRBV19	14	TRBJ1-4	NA	many	TGTGCCAGTAGTCCCCCCCGGTATAATGAAAAACTGTTTTTT	CASSPPRYNEKLFF
TRBV5-1	17	TRBJ2-6	NA	NA	TGCGCCAGCAGCTTCGGAGGGGGCTCCTCTGGGGCCAACGTCCTGACTTTC	CASSFGGGSSGANVLTF
TRBV11-3	14	TRBJ2-3	NA	NA	TGTGCCAGCAGCTTCGGGGGGCTCACAGATACGCAGTATTTT	CASSFGGLTDTQYF
TRBV30	12	TRBJ1-1	TRBD1	NA	TGTGCCGCCTACAGGGGGGACACTGAAGCTTTCTTT	CAAYRGDTEAFF
TRBV2	14	TRBJ2-5	NA	once	TGTGCCAGCAGTGTTCAACAGGGCCAAGAGACCCAGTACTTC	CASSVQQGQETQYF
TRBV2	13	TRBJ2-1	NA	NA	TGTGCCAGCACCCAGACAGTCTACAATGAGCAGTTCTTC	CASTQTVYNEQFF
TRBV11-3	14	TRBJ1-1	NA	NA	TGTGCCAGCAGCTCGCGCAGGGAGGGTACTGAAGCTTTCTTT	CASSSRREGTEAFF
TRBV27	13	TRBJ2-5	TRBD2	once	TGTGCCAGCAGGGGACTAGCGGGGGAGACCCAGTACTTC	CASRGLAGETQYF
TRBV11-3	16	TRBJ2-1	TRBD1	NA	TGTGCCAGCAGCACCCGGGACAGGGGGACTATTAATGAGCAGTTCTTC	CASSTRDRGTINEQFF
TRBV10-1	16	TRBJ1-3	NA	NA	TGCGCCAGCAGTGAGTCCGGGACTGGAACTGGAAACACCATATATTTT	CASSESGTGTGNTIYF
TRBV19	13	TRBJ1-2	NA	NA	TGTGCCAGTAGTCCCGGGAGAGCCTATGGCTACACCTTC	CASSPGRAYGYTF
TRBV7-2	13	TRBJ1-2	NA	NA	TGTGCCAGCGGCACAGGGATGGACTATGGCTACACCTTC	CASGTGMDYGYTF
TRBV7-2	15	TRBJ2-7	TRBD1	NA	TGTGCCAGCAGCTCTAACAGGGGGATGGGCTACGAGCAGTACTTC	CASSSNRGMGYEQYF
TRBV30	10	TRBJ1-1	NA	NA	TGTGGCGGGGTCAGGACTGAAGCTTTCTTT	CGGVRTEAFF
TRBV7-9	15	TRBJ2-4	NA	NA	TGTGCGATCTCCGGGGAGGGGGAGGGCAAAAACATTCAGTACTTC	CAISGEGEGKNIQYF
TRBV19	15	TRBJ1-5	TRBD1	NA	TGTGCCAGTAGTATATGGGACAGGGACAATCAGCCCCAGCATTTT	CASSIWDRDNQPQHF
TRBV18	14	TRBJ1-1	TRBD1	once	TGTGCCAGCTCACCGAGACAGGGTACGACTGAAGCTTTCTTT	CASSPRQGTTEAFF
TRBV6-1	12	TRBJ2-7	NA	NA	TGTGCCAGCAGAGAGCCGGGTCTCACTTCCTACTTC	CASREPGLTSYF
TRBV7-7	15	TRBJ2-5	TRBD2	NA	TGTGCTAGCTCACGCGGGGGACCGTACCAAGAGACCCAGTACTTC	CASSRGGPYQETQYF
TRBV28	15	TRBJ1-2	NA	NA	TGTGCCAGCAGTTCACCCGGGGGGGTGGACTATGGCTACACCTTC	CASSSPGGVDYGYTF
TRBV18	13	TRBJ1-2	TRBD1	NA	TGTGCCAGCTCATCCTCAGGGGGCTATGGCTACACCTTC	CASSSSGGYGYTF
TRBV9	15	TRBJ2-5	NA	once	TGTGCCAGCAGCGGGGGGGGCAATATCCAAGAGACCCAGTACTTC	CASSGGGNIQETQYF
TRBV5-1	13	TRBJ2-7	NA	NA	TGCGCCAGCAGCTTTGACAGAACCTACGAGCAGTACTTC	CASSFDRTYEQYF
TRBV7-2	11	TRBJ2-7	NA	NA	TGTGCCAGCAGCTTAGGCGCGGGGCAGTACTTC	CASSLGAGQYF
TRBV4-3	15	TRBJ1-1	TRBD1	NA	TGCGCCAGCAGCCAAGACCGGGACAGGTACACTGAAGCTTTCTTT	CASSQDRDRYTEAFF
TRBV2	13	TRBJ2-1	TRBD2	NA	TGTGCCAGCAAAGCGGGGCGGAACAATGAGCAGTTCTTC	CASKAGRNNEQFF
TRBV2	14	TRBJ1-3	NA	NA	TGTGCCAGCAGCGGAGGGGAGATTGGAAACACCATATATTTT	CASSGGEIGNTIYF
TRBV5-1	14	TRBJ2-3	NA	NA	TGCGCCAGCTCTACTACAGGGACCGCAGATACGCAGTATTTT	CASSTTGTADTQYF
TRBV30	13	TRBJ2-3	NA	NA	TGTGCCTGGAGGGGCGATAACACAGATACGCAGTATTTT	CAWRGDNTDTQYF
TRBV6-1	13	TRBJ1-4	NA	NA	TGTGCCAGCTCGGGGGGAACTAATGAAAAACTGTTTTTT	CASSGGTNEKLFF
TRBV7-9	14	TRBJ1-1	NA	NA	TGTGCCAGCAGCTTACTCCCAGGAGGGGCCGAAGCTTTCTTT	CASSLLPGGAEAFF
TRBV15	13	TRBJ2-3	NA	NA	TGTGCCACCAGCAGGGAAAACAGGAATACGCAGTATTTT	CATSRENRNTQYF
TRBV7-3	16	TRBJ2-7	TRBD1	NA	TGTGCCAGCAGCCCCCAGGGGGACAGGGACCGCTACGAGCAGTACTTC	CASSPQGDRDRYEQYF
TRBV9	15	TRBJ1-5	TRBD1	few	TGTGCCAGCAGCGGAGGACAGGGGGCGAACCAGCCCCAGCATTTT	CASSGGQGANQPQHF
TRBV12-5	16	TRBJ2-2	NA	NA	TGTGCTAGTGGTTTGGGTACAGGTACGAACACCGGGGAGCTGTTTTTT	CASGLGTGTNTGELFF
TRBV18	17	TRBJ2-7	TRBD2	NA	TGTGCCAGCTCACCACAGTCCGCCGGGGGGTCCTCCTACGAGCAGTACTTC	CASSPQSAGGSSYEQYF
TRBV4-1	14	TRBJ1-1	NA	NA	TGCGCCAGCAGCCAAGATACAAGGGGGACTGAAGCTTTCTTT	CASSQDTRGTEAFF
TRBV9	16	TRBJ2-5	NA	NA	TGTGCCAGCAGCGTAGAAGAGAGCCCGTACCAAGAGACCCAGTACTTC	CASSVEESPYQETQYF
TRBV7-2	17	TRBJ2-2	TRBD2	once	TGTGCCAGCAGCTTAGGACTAGCGGGGGGGGTCACCGGGGAGCTGTTTTTT	CASSLGLAGGVTGELFF
TRBV5-6	15	TRBJ1-1	NA	NA	TGTGCCAGCAGCTTGACGGAACCGGGACTTACTGAAGCTTTCTTT	CASSLTEPGLTEAFF
TRBV11-2	16	TRBJ2-7	NA	NA	TGTGCCAGCAGCCCATTAACGGGAAAGAGCTCCTACGAGCAGTACTTC	CASSPLTGKSSYEQYF
TRBV19	13	TRBJ1-5	NA	NA	TGTGCCAGTAATAACAGGCTGGATCAGCCCCAGCATTTT	CASNNRLDQPQHF
TRBV7-2	12	TRBJ2-7	NA	NA	TGTGCCAGCAGCTTAGGCACTTACGAGCAGTACTTC	CASSLGTYEQYF
TRBV9	14	TRBJ1-6	NA	once	TGTGCCAGCAGCGTTAGGACAATGAATTCACCCCTCCACTTT	CASSVRTMNSPLHF
TRBV9	16	TRBJ2-2	TRBD2	NA	TGTGCCAGCACGGGTAGCGGGCTGGGAGGCACCGGGGAGCTGTTTTTT	CASTGSGLGGTGELFF
TRBV27	14	TRBJ2-7	TRBD1	NA	TGTGCCAGCAGTTTGCCCGGGACAGGGTACGAGCAGTACTTC	CASSLPGTGYEQYF
TRBV7-9	13	TRBJ1-3	NA	NA	TGTGCCAGCAGCCCAGAGGCCCCGGTAGCCATATATTTT	CASSPEAPVAIYF
TRBV4-1	16	TRBJ1-3	TRBD1	NA	TGCGCCAGCAGCCTCCAATTACAGGGGACTGGAAACACCATATATTTT	CASSLQLQGTGNTIYF
TRBV5-4	12	TRBJ2-2	NA	NA	TGTGCCAGCAGCTTGGCAGGACAGGAGCTGTTTTTT	CASSLAGQELFF